These 22 T cell receptor beta chains were sequenced from one sample in a study of chemoradiotherapy in HPV16-positive cancers. This table comes from immunoSEQ multiplex PCR, and its TCRdb copy is limited to in-frame clones, with some not included. Found here are 2,000 or so clones, about 80% of them singletons; the top ten hold around 9.6%. The sample was tumor tissue, taken from a patient who underwent chemoradiotherapy. The receptors shown here come from a human donor with HPV-associated anogenital cancer.

The rearrangement links TRBV2 to TRBJ1-1; 9 nucleotides match TRBD1. The CDR3 consists of 13 residues. Germline CDR1 reads SNHLY; CDR2 reads FYNNEI. V shed 4 bases and J 6 bases; nucleotides not matched to a gene: 3. The CDR3 loop reads CASSAQGASEAFF. The CDR3 bases are TGTGCCAGCAGTGCACAGGGGGCATCTGAAGCTTTCTTT.

The chain couples TRBV18 to TRBJ1-1; D is possibly TRBD1 (6 bases). Between the trimmed V and J ends, which lost 1 base and 3 bases, there was a span of 18 bases. The CDR3 has 17 amino acids. The germline gives CDR1 KGHSH, CDR2 LQKENI. The DNA for the CDR3 is TGTGCCAGCTCACCACGAGAGGTCAGGGGTCAGGACACTGAAGCTTTCTTT. Its protein product is CASSPREVRGQDTEAFF.

Only a few counts were recorded for this clone. This CDR3 is CASSDGTPGGGYTF. DNA of the CDR3: TGTGCCAGCAGTGACGGGACTCCCGGCGGAGGCTACACCTTC. V and J are TRBV6-1 and TRBJ1-2; D perhaps matches TRBD1 (5 bases). The V and J ends lost 3 bases and 8 bases respectively, with 16 bases between them. Germline CDR1 is MNHNS and CDR2 is SASEGT. The CDR3 length is 14 residues.

A single count supports this clone. The V gene is TRBV2, the J gene TRBJ1-5, with D uncertain. Per the germline V gene, CDR1 is SNHLY and CDR2 is FYNNEI. The CDR3 contains 14 residues. The V gene lost 0 bases and the J gene lost 0 bases, with 3 bases spanning the gap. In DNA, the CDR3 is TGTGCCAGCAGTGAAGCGTATAGCAATCAGCCCCAGCATTTT. The encoded protein is CASSEAYSNQPQHF.

The chain links TRBV5-1 to TRBJ2-1, with D possibly being TRBD2 (6 bases). Trimming removed 6 bases at V and 0 bases at J, with 10 bases between. The CDR3 has 14 amino acids. Germline V gene sequence: CDR1 SGHRS, CDR2 YFSETQ. CDR3: CASIAGTSYNEQFF. As DNA, the CDR3 is TGCGCCAGCATCGCGGGGACCTCCTACAATGAGCAGTTCTTC.

This clone was seen a single time. J is TRBJ2-7 and V is TRBV5-1; D unresolved. CDR1 and CDR2 from the germline V gene are SGHRS and YFSETQ. CDR3 length: 14 residues. V lost 1 base and J 2 bases, leaving 10 bases between the germline ends. Written as DNA, the CDR3 is TGCGCCAGCAGCTTGAGGGTTGGCGCCTACGAGCAGTACTTC. This gives the protein CASSLRVGAYEQYF.

This sequence joins TRBV15 and TRBJ2-5; D unresolved. CDR3 length equals 12 residues. Germline loops: CDR1 LNHNV, CDR2 YYDKDF (reference sequence). Trimming removed 2 bases at V and 4 bases at J, with 5 bases between. The CDR3 DNA is TGTGCCACCAGCAGACCTTCAGAGACCCAGTACTTC. It codes for CATSRPSETQYF.

On this clone itself: An end of the junction does not agree with germline; a read error may underlie this. The chain is built from TRBV27 and TRBJ2-7; 9 nucleotides align to TRBD1. This CDR3 is 14 amino acids long. CDR1 MNHEY and CDR2 SMNVEV come from the germline V gene (reference sequence). The CDR3 DNA reads TGTGCCAGCAATTTACAGGGGGCCAACTACGAGCAGTACTTC. This codes for CASNLQGANYEQYF.

The rearrangement uses TRBV27 and TRBJ1-2; D is uncertain. Looked up from germline, CDR1 is MNHEY and CDR2 is SMNVEV (reference sequence). The germline V and J ends were trimmed by 0 bases and 8 bases, with 13 bases remaining between them. The CDR3 is made up of 14 amino acids. CDR3 nucleotide sequence: TGTGCCAGCAGTTTATCGACGGGGTCTGAAGGCTACACCTTC. Encoded protein: CASSLSTGSEGYTF.

A few counts support this clone. The chain combines TRBV2 with TRBJ2-5; D gene ambiguous. This CDR3 has 15 residues. Germline assignment: CDR1 SNHLY and CDR2 FYNNEI. Trimming pared 2 bases from V and 7 bases from J, leaving 17 bases between. The DNA of the CDR3 is TGTGCCAGCAGTGAAAGTTTCAGCCGAGGTGGGACCCAGTACTTC. This encodes CASSESFSRGGTQYF.

This clone appeared a few times. The chain links TRBV10-3 to TRBJ1-1; D gene ambiguous. The CDR3 consists of 13 residues. The germline V and J ends were trimmed by 7 bases and 1 base, with 10 bases remaining between them. Germline V gene sequence: CDR1 ENHRY, CDR2 SYGVKD. The CDR3 DNA reads TGTGCCATCACTGCCGCTTCGAACACTGAAGCTTTCTTT. Protein: CAITAASNTEAFF.

The rearrangement uses TRBV6-4 and TRBJ2-3, with D maybe TRBD2 (5 bases). From germline, CDR1 is MRHNA and CDR2 SNTAGT. The CDR3 is 14 amino acids. The V end lost 4 bases, the J end lost 0 bases, and 8 bases lay between the germline ends. For the CDR3, the DNA is TGTGCCAGCAGTGTTGGACTGAGCACAGATACGCAGTATTTT. It codes for CASSVGLSTDTQYF.

The genes are TRBV6-5 and TRBJ2-1, with a weak D call TRBD1 (6 bases). V was trimmed by 5 bases and J by 3 bases, leaving 8 bases between them. The CDR3 is 13 amino acids. Germline V gives CDR1 MNHEY, CDR2 SVGAGI. The chain's CDR3 is CASSTTGYNEQFF. CDR3 nucleotides: TGTGCCAGCAGTACGACAGGCTACAATGAGCAGTTCTTC.

The DNA for the CDR3 is TGTGCCAGCAGCTCCCGCGGCCGGACTAGCGGGAGGGCCATGGACAATGAGCAGTTCTTC. Protein: CASSSRGRTSGRAMDNEQFF. This sequence joins TRBV28 and TRBJ2-1, with 15 bases fitting TRBD2. The CDR3 is made up of 20 amino acids. Germline V gene lookup returns CDR1 MDHEN and CDR2 SYDVKM. V shed 6 bases and J 5 bases; nucleotides not matched to a gene: 17. Drawing the rest from reference TRBV28 and TRBJ2-1, the complete variable domain is DVKVTQSSRYLVKRTGEKVFLECVQDMDHENMFWYRQDPGLGLRLIYFSYDVKMKEKGDIPEGYSVSREKKERFSLILESASTNQTSMYLCASSSRGRTSGRAMDNEQFFGPGTRLTVL.

The chain has TRBV5-6 and TRBJ2-7, with D possibly matching TRBD2 (6 bases). Germline assignment: CDR1 SGHDT and CDR2 YYEEEE. V was pared by 4 bases and J by 0 bases, with 14 bases between. The CDR3 spans 15 residues. CDR3 nucleotide sequence: TGTGCCAGCAGCGGGGAGGACGAGAGCTCCTACGAGCAGTACTTC. Its protein product is CASSGEDESSYEQYF.

This rearrangement joins TRBV15 to TRBJ2-3; possibly TRBD2 for D (6 bases). With 0 bases removed from V and 8 bases from J, the gap between germline ends came to 21 bases. This CDR3 has 17 residues. The germline V gene encodes CDR1 LNHNV and CDR2 YYDKDF (reference sequence). In DNA form, the CDR3 reads TGTGCCACCAGCAGAGAAGGCGGGATGCTTATCGCAGGTACGCAGTATTTT. Translating gives CATSREGGMLIAGTQYF.

The chain joins TRBV6-5 to TRBJ2-5, with TRBD2 matching over 8 bases. The CDR3 is 14 amino acids. The J segment lost 4 bases and the V segment lost 4 bases, leaving 5 bases of the junction unmatched. Germline CDR1 reads MNHEY; CDR2 reads SVGAGI. The CDR3, as DNA: TGTGCCAGCAGTTGGGCGGGAGGAGGAGAGACCCAGTACTTC. Translated, it gives CASSWAGGGETQYF.

As to this clone: This may be a read error, as it is one base from a much larger clone. This chain connects TRBV4-3 to TRBJ1-2; D might be TRBD1 (6 bases). This CDR3 comprises 15 residues. CDR1 is LGHNA, CDR2 YSLEER, per germline. The CDR3 region is CAGSQDPTGNYGYTF. DNA of the CDR3: TGCGCCGGCAGCCAGGACCCTACAGGGAACTATGGCTACACCTTC.

The chain recombines TRBV9 with TRBJ2-1; D may be TRBD2 (5 bases). The CDR3 is 17 residues long. Per the germline V gene, CDR1 is SGDLS and CDR2 is YYNGEE. The V end was cut by 3 bases, the J end by 0 bases, with 16 bases between. DNA for the CDR3: TGTGCCAGCAGCGATAGGGTGGACTCCTCCTCCTACAATGAGCAGTTCTTC. Its translation: CASSDRVDSSSYNEQFF.

This chain links TRBV7-2 with TRBJ2-7; TRBD2 matches at 7 bases. The germline gives CDR1 SGHTA, CDR2 FQGNSA. The CDR3 covers 14 residues. V lost 4 bases to trimming and J lost 5 bases; unmatched junction nucleotides: 8. CDR3 in DNA: TGTGCCAGCAGCTATAAGCGGGGAACACACGAGCAGTACTTC. It specifies CASSYKRGTHEQYF.

This sequence joins TRBV21-1 and TRBJ2-1; TRBD2, the table's D call, was not compared with the DNA. TRBV21-1 is tagged as a pseudogene. CDR3 size: 12 residues. This CDR3 reads CASSKLAREQFF. The CDR3, as DNA: TGTGCCAGCAGCAAACTAGCGAGAGAGCAGTTCTTC.

The chain recombines TRBV25-1 with TRBJ1-1; weak D call: TRBD1 (5 bases). Germline CDR1 and CDR2: MGHDK and SYGVNS. Trimming took off 9 bases at V and 0 bases at J, with 11 bases between the two ends. The CDR3 spans 13 residues. CDR3 residues: CASTGGMNTEAFF. The CDR3 DNA reads TGTGCCAGTACAGGAGGGATGAACACTGAAGCTTTCTTT.